These 31 T cell receptor beta chains originate from one sample sequenced in a study of cytomegalovirus exposure and HLA in healthy donors. A multiplex PCR was run with 60 Vbeta primers and 13 Jbeta primers. The table came from immunoSEQ multiplex PCR; TCRdb's copy has only in-frame clones and leaves some out. The sample has about 120,000 clones, around 77% seen once. Sequenced material: PBMCs. The receptor source for this set is a woman aged 30 to 39 in good health and CMV-seropositive.

The chain combines TRBV18 with TRBJ1-1; no reliable D call. This CDR3 contains 14 residues. Germline CDR1 and CDR2: KGHSH and LQKENI. V gave up 3 bases and J gave up 0 bases, with 8 bases separating them. This CDR3 is CASSPSGLNTEAFF. CDR3 nucleotides: TGTGCCAGCTCACCTTCAGGCTTGAACACTGAAGCTTTCTTT.

The V and J genes are TRBV15 and TRBJ1-3; the D gene is possibly TRBD1 (5 bases). Germline CDR1 is LNHNV and CDR2 is YYDKDF (reference sequence). V was clipped by 1 base and J by 10 bases, with 8 bases between them. The CDR3 spans 12 residues. DNA of the CDR3: TGTGCCACCAGCAGAGCACAGGAGACCATATATTTT. Its protein product is CATSRAQETIYF.

The gene calls are TRBV9 and TRBJ1-1; D perhaps matches TRBD1 (5 bases). V lost 0 bases to trimming and J lost 5 bases, with 11 bases between them. Germline assignment: CDR1 SGDLS and CDR2 YYNGEE. The CDR3 consists of 14 residues. The CDR3 DNA follows: TGTGCCAGCAGCGTAGGAAAGGGGAGGACTGAAGCTTTCTTT. Amino acids: CASSVGKGRTEAFF.

The CDR3 reads CASTGLRTDTQYF. The CDR3 bases are TGTGCCAGCACAGGGCTACGCACAGATACGCAGTATTTT. This sequence joins TRBV2 and TRBJ2-3; D is possibly TRBD1 (5 bases). Germline CDR1 is SNHLY and CDR2 is FYNNEI. Trimming took off 7 bases at V and 1 base at J, with 9 bases between the two ends. The CDR3 spans 13 residues.

The chain couples TRBV5-6 to TRBJ1-3; D perhaps matches TRBD1 (5 bases). CDR3 length: 15 amino acids. Trimming took 4 bases from V and 0 from J, leaving 11 bases between them. In germline, CDR1 is SGHDT, CDR2 YYEEEE. The DNA of the CDR3 is TGTGCCAGCAGCACGGACACATTCTCTGGAAACACCATATATTTT. Translation: CASSTDTFSGNTIYF.

This chain uses TRBV19 with TRBJ1-2, with 7 bases that match TRBD1. V shed 7 bases, J shed 0 bases, and the junction held 5 bases outside the gene matches. This CDR3 comprises 14 residues. Germline CDR1 LNHDA, CDR2 SQIVND (reference sequence). CDR3 residues: CASIGTAPNYGYTF. In DNA, the CDR3 is TGTGCCAGTATTGGGACAGCTCCTAACTATGGCTACACCTTC.

This clone was observed once. The genes are TRBV12-5 and TRBJ1-1, with 8 bases that match TRBD1. The germline V gene has CDR1 LGHNT and CDR2 FRNRAP. The CDR3 runs 12 residues. CDR3: CATGQGSAEAFF. CDR3 coding DNA: TGTGCCACAGGACAGGGTAGTGCTGAAGCTTTCTTT.

This rearrangement joins TRBV27 to TRBJ1-1; D may be TRBD1 (5 bases). This CDR3 is built from 14 residues. Germline CDR1 reads MNHEY; CDR2 reads SMNVEV (reference sequence). V was clipped by 2 bases and J by 3 bases, with 10 bases between them. The CDR3 here is CASSLGGADTEAFF. The CDR3 DNA sequence: TGTGCCAGCAGTTTAGGAGGGGCGGACACTGAAGCTTTCTTT.

This chain uses TRBV11-3 with TRBJ1-2; D perhaps matches TRBD1 (5 bases). The V gene's germline CDR1 is SGHNT and CDR2 YENEEA. Deletions cut 0 bases from V and 7 bases from J, with 6 bases between. The CDR3 sequence is 12 residues long. The CDR3 DNA sequence: TGTGCCAGCAGCTTAGAAGGGGCTGGCTACACCTTC. It translates to CASSLEGAGYTF.

The genes are TRBV7-3 and TRBJ2-1; D might be TRBD2 (6 bases). The germline gives CDR1 SGHTA, CDR2 FQGTGA. Deletions cut 4 bases from V and 6 bases from J, with 16 bases between. CDR3 length: 15 amino acids. The CDR3 loop is CASSSPGLASNEQFF. The CDR3 DNA sequence: TGTGCCAGCAGCTCCCCGGGACTGGCCTCCAATGAGCAGTTCTTC.

This clone was detected many times. V and J are TRBV5-1 and TRBJ2-7, with 8 positions matching TRBD2. J was trimmed by 1 base and V by 4 bases; bases with no gene match: 13. The CDR3 sequence is 17 residues long. Germline CDR1 SGHRS, CDR2 YFSETQ. The CDR3 here is CASSQGTGGGRSYEQYF. The CDR3 region has the DNA TGCGCCAGCAGCCAAGGGACCGGCGGGGGGAGGTCCTACGAGCAGTACTTC. Together with reference TRBV5-1 and TRBJ2-7, the CDR3 gives the full variable domain: KAGVTQTPRYLIKTRGQQVTLSCSPISGHRSVSWYQQTPGQGLQFLFEYFSETQRNKGNFPGRFSGRQFSNSRSEMNVSTLELGDSALYLCASSQGTGGGRSYEQYFGPGTRLTVT.

About this clone itself: Relative to the germline gene, one junction end is altered; a read error may explain this. V usage is TRBV7-7 and J usage is TRBJ2-5, with TRBD2 matching 15 bases. The CDR3 spans 18 residues. Germline V CDR1 and CDR2: SSHAT, FNYEAQ (reference sequence). The CDR3 DNA follows: TGTGCTAGCAGCTCCCTCCGGACTAGCGGGGGGGCCACAGAGACCCAGTACTTC. Its protein product is CASSSLRTSGGATETQYF. The complete variable domain, with remaining parts taken from reference TRBV7-7 and TRBJ2-5, reads GAGVSQSPRYKVTKRGQDVTLRCDPISSHATLYWYQQALGQGPEFLTYFNYEAQPDKSGLPSDRFSAERPEGSISTLTIQRTEQRDSAMYRCASSSLRTSGGATETQYFGPGTRLLVL.

This chain uses TRBV7-3 with TRBJ2-3; TRBD1 matches 7 bases. The CDR3 loop spans 15 amino acids. Germline CDR1 is SGHTA and CDR2 is FQGTGA. With 5 bases clipped from V and 3 bases from J, the junction kept 8 bases outside the gene matches. CDR3 amino acids: CASSPQGVGTDTQYF. DNA of the CDR3: TGTGCCAGCAGCCCGCAGGGGGTGGGGACAGATACGCAGTATTTT.

The chain recombines TRBV6-1 with TRBJ2-3; D might be TRBD1 (5 bases). The CDR3 contains 16 residues. V gave up 4 bases and J gave up 0 bases, with 14 bases separating them. Looked up from germline, CDR1 is MNHNS and CDR2 is SASEGT. The CDR3 DNA is TGTGCCAGCAGTGTAGGTAGGGGCGGTAGCACAGATACGCAGTATTTT. Translated: CASSVGRGGSTDTQYF.

This chain joins TRBV7-9 and TRBJ1-4; D remains unclear. CDR1 is SEHNR, CDR2 FQNEAQ, per germline (reference sequence). The germline V and J ends were trimmed by 6 bases and 5 bases, with 13 bases remaining between them. This CDR3 is built from 14 residues. CDR3 in DNA: TGTGCCAGCAGGAAAAACGGGAAAAATGAAAAACTGTTTTTT. It yields the protein CASRKNGKNEKLFF.

The chain combines TRBV19 with TRBJ1-6; 7 bases align to TRBD1. Trimming cost V 4 bases and J 7 bases; bases outside gene matches: 10. This CDR3 contains 16 residues. CDR1 is LNHDA, CDR2 SQIVND, per germline (reference sequence). The CDR3 region is CASSTSPGGRNSPLHF. In DNA, the CDR3 is TGTGCCAGTAGTACTTCCCCAGGGGGGCGGAATTCACCCCTCCACTTT.

The chain recombines TRBV5-4 with TRBJ2-7, with 7 bases identical to TRBD1. With V trimmed by 4 bases and J by 2 bases, 6 bases remained unmatched. The CDR3 contains 14 residues. Per germline, CDR1 SGHNT and CDR2 YYREEE (reference sequence). This CDR3 is CASSKGTDTYEQYF. CDR3 in DNA: TGTGCCAGCAGCAAGGGGACAGATACCTACGAGCAGTACTTC. Using reference TRBV5-4 and TRBJ2-7 for the parts outside the CDR3, the full variable domain is ETGVTQSPTHLIKTRGQQVTLRCSSQSGHNTVSWYQQALGQGPQFIFQYYREEENGRGNFPPRFSGLQFPNYSSELNVNALELDDSALYLCASSKGTDTYEQYFGPGTRLTVT.

The chain combines TRBV9 with TRBJ1-1; weak D call: TRBD1 (6 bases). The V end was cut by 1 base, the J end by 0 bases, with 10 bases between. This CDR3 spans 15 amino acids. From germline, CDR1 is SGDLS and CDR2 YYNGEE. The CDR3 DNA reads TGTGCCAGCAGCGTATTGGGGGACATGAACACTGAAGCTTTCTTT. Translating it yields CASSVLGDMNTEAFF. Filled out from reference TRBV9 and TRBJ1-1, the complete variable domain reads DSGVTQTPKHLITATGQRVTLRCSPRSGDLSVYWYQQSLDQGLQFLIQYYNGEERAKGNILERFSAQQFPDLHSELNLSSLELGDSALYFCASSVLGDMNTEAFFGQGTRLTVV.

V usage is TRBV30 and J usage is TRBJ2-1; D remains unclear. The CDR3 is 15 residues long. Between the trimmed V and J ends, which lost 3 bases and 3 bases, there was a span of 15 bases. Per germline, CDR1 GTSNPN and CDR2 SVGIG (reference sequence). CDR3 loop: CAWSPVGGYYNEQFF. Here the CDR3 DNA reads TGTGCCTGGAGCCCTGTAGGCGGTTACTACAATGAGCAGTTCTTC.

This chain links TRBV5-5 with TRBJ2-5, with 16 bases matching TRBD2. Germline V gives CDR1 SGHKS, CDR2 YYEKEE (reference sequence). Trimming at V came to 4 bases and at J to 4 bases, leaving 4 bases not matched to a gene. The CDR3 extends over 16 amino acids. CDR3 nucleotides: TGTGCCAGCAGCCGGGGACTAGCGGGGGGGTTAGAGACCCAGTACTTC. It codes for CASSRGLAGGLETQYF.

This clone has ten or more counts. V and J are TRBV4-1 and TRBJ2-7; D unresolved. The V end was cut by 3 bases, the J end by 0 bases, with 15 bases between. The length of the CDR3 is 16 residues. Germline V gene lookup returns CDR1 MGHRA and CDR2 YSYEKL. In DNA form, the CDR3 reads TGCGCCAGCAGCCAGCTCGACATGGGCTTCTCCTACGAGCAGTACTTC. It specifies CASSQLDMGFSYEQYF.

The rearrangement joins TRBV7-9 to TRBJ2-2, with D tentatively TRBD2 (6 bases). V gave up 11 bases and J gave up 6 bases, with 13 bases separating them. The CDR3 covers 12 residues. From germline, CDR1 is SEHNR and CDR2 FQNEAQ (reference sequence). CDR3 residues: CAFRREAGELFF. Written as DNA, the CDR3 is TGTGCCTTTCGAAGGGAGGCCGGGGAGCTGTTTTTT.

In its sample, this clone was seen a few times. The gene calls are TRBV5-6 and TRBJ1-2; TRBD1 is a possible D gene (5 bases). The CDR3 has 14 residues. V lost 4 bases, J lost 4 bases, and 14 bases lay in between. The germline V gene encodes CDR1 SGHDT and CDR2 YYEEEE. The CDR3 region is CASSPPGGSYGYTF. The CDR3 coding sequence is TGTGCCAGCAGCCCTCCGGGGGGGAGCTATGGCTACACCTTC.

In its sample, this clone was seen a few times. V and J are TRBV18 and TRBJ2-2, with 9 bases matching TRBD1. This CDR3 spans 15 amino acids. The germline V gene encodes CDR1 KGHSH and CDR2 LQKENI. Losses at the gene ends were 3 bases for V and 2 bases for J; bases not matched to a gene: 1. The DNA of the CDR3 is TGTGCCAGCTCACCGGGACAGGGAAACACCGGGGAGCTGTTTTTT. Translating it yields CASSPGQGNTGELFF.

The rearrangement uses TRBV5-1 and TRBJ2-1; 11 nucleotides line up with TRBD2. Germline CDR1 reads SGHRS; CDR2 reads YFSETQ. J gave up 4 bases and V 4 bases, and 10 bases lay outside the gene matches. The CDR3 extends over 17 amino acids. CDR3 loop: CASSVRGTSGVYNEQFF. The CDR3 bases are TGCGCCAGCAGCGTACGCGGGACTAGCGGAGTGTACAATGAGCAGTTCTTC.

This chain connects TRBV5-1 to TRBJ2-3; TRBD2 matches at 7 bases. Trimming cost V 6 bases and J 3 bases; bases outside gene matches: 7. From germline, CDR1 is SGHRS and CDR2 YFSETQ. The CDR3 extends over 14 amino acids. The CDR3 is CASNRQGGTDTQYF. CDR3 sequence (DNA): TGCGCCAGCAACCGCCAGGGAGGGACAGATACGCAGTATTTT.

The V gene is TRBV5-6, the J gene TRBJ1-1, with D unresolved. Trimming took 4 bases from V and 6 from J, leaving 13 bases between them. CDR1 is SGHDT, CDR2 YYEEEE, per germline. This CDR3 contains 13 residues. The CDR3 nucleotides are TGTGCCAGCAGCGGCGGATCATTATCTGAAGCTTTCTTT. Encoded protein: CASSGGSLSEAFF. Combining the CDR3 with reference TRBV5-6 and TRBJ1-1 gives the whole variable domain DAGVTQSPTHLIKTRGQQVTLRCSPKSGHDTVSWYQQALGQGPQFIFQYYEEEERQRGNFPDRFSGHQFPNYSSELNVNALLLGDSALYLCASSGGSLSEAFFGQGTRLTVV.

This sequence joins TRBV5-3 and TRBJ1-4; D is unresolved. TRBV5-3 is filed as an ORF, its function uncertain. The CDR3 length is 14 residues. Deletions cut 5 bases from V and 8 bases from J, with 16 bases between. The CDR3 region has the DNA TGTGCCAGAAGTTTCGACGGGATTGAGGAAAAACTGTTTTTT. Amino acid sequence: CARSFDGIEEKLFF.

This sequence joins TRBV6-1 and TRBJ1-5; 7 bases match TRBD1. This CDR3 has 16 amino acids. Looked up from germline, CDR1 is MNHNS and CDR2 is SASEGT. V lost 2 bases, J lost 0 bases, and 4 bases stayed unmatched. The CDR3 region is CASSEIGTDSNQPQHF. CDR3 nucleotides: TGTGCCAGCAGTGAAATAGGGACAGATAGCAATCAGCCCCAGCATTTT.

The rearrangement uses TRBV10-3 and TRBJ1-1; 7 bases align to TRBD1. V lost 6 bases, J lost 2 bases, and 6 bases stayed unmatched. Germline V gene data show CDR1 as ENHRY and CDR2 as SYGVKD. The CDR3 is made up of 14 amino acids. Here the CDR3 DNA reads TGTGCCATCAGGGGGACAGCGCTAAACACTGAAGCTTTCTTT. Protein sequence: CAIRGTALNTEAFF.

This clone was seen a few times. The rearrangement uses TRBV7-2 and TRBJ1-1; tentatively, D is TRBD1 (5 bases). Between the trimmed V and J ends, which lost 3 bases and 4 bases, there was a span of 9 bases. The CDR3 consists of 13 residues. The germline V gene encodes CDR1 SGHTA and CDR2 FQGNSA. The CDR3 region is CASSFYGGTEAFF. CDR3 bases: TGTGCCAGCAGCTTCTACGGGGGCACTGAAGCTTTCTTT.